A single sample is the source of the 3 T cell receptor beta chains below, sequenced in a study of blood T cell repertoires in COVID-19 (TCRdb year 2020). The library came from the immunoSEQ multiplex PCR assay. This immuneACCESS table, as held by TCRdb, lists in-frame sequences with V and J called but not all clones. Of the missing ones, under half trace to an unresolved V gene in checked studies; the others have no known cause. For this sample the table gives 200,000 to 250,000 clones, of which more than 85% were detected only once. The top ten hold 10% to 13% of the sample. Material: peripheral blood. All receptors derive from a woman aged 50 to 60 with COVID-19, enrolled during active disease.

The chain carries TRBV14 and TRBJ2-1; a possible D gene is TRBD2 (6 bases). Germline V gene data show CDR1 as SGHDN and CDR2 as FVKESK. V lost 1 base to trimming and J lost 5 bases, with 18 bases between them. The CDR3 runs to 17 residues. DNA for the CDR3: TGTGCCAGCAGCCAAGTTCGACGGCCCGGGGAGGACAATGAGCAGTTCTTC. Its translation: CASSQVRRPGEDNEQFF.

The rearrangement joins TRBV5-4 to TRBJ2-7, with D possibly matching TRBD2 (5 bases). With 0 bases removed from V and 2 bases from J, the gap between germline ends came to 12 bases. This CDR3 is built from 15 residues. Germline lookup yields CDR1 SGHNT and CDR2 YYREEE (reference sequence). CDR3 sequence (DNA): TGTGCCAGCAGCTTGGAGCCGGGAAAAGCCTACGAGCAGTACTTC. It is translated as CASSLEPGKAYEQYF. The whole variable domain, filled in from reference TRBV5-4 and TRBJ2-7, reads ETGVTQSPTHLIKTRGQQVTLRCSSQSGHNTVSWYQQALGQGPQFIFQYYREEENGRGNFPPRFSGLQFPNYSSELNVNALELDDSALYLCASSLEPGKAYEQYFGPGTRLTVT.

V and J are TRBV2 and TRBJ1-1; a weak D match, TRBD1 (6 bases). This CDR3 is 16 amino acids long. Germline assignment: CDR1 SNHLY and CDR2 FYNNEI. Trimming took 6 bases from V and 1 from J, leaving 18 bases between them. CDR3 DNA: TGTGCCAGCAGGGGAACGGCAGGGGTCGGGAACACTGAAGCTTTCTTT. Protein product: CASRGTAGVGNTEAFF.